This T cell receptor beta chain was documented in a study of cytomegalovirus exposure and HLA in healthy donors. Points from the study as a whole: When analyzed later, a missense DCLRE1C variant was found to be linked to TCR beta V- and J-gene trimming. In an earlier analysis, about 90% or about 30%: the productive usage of most TCR beta V segments. Researchers counted over 150 TCR beta chains as cytomegalovirus-associated. It was confirmed in vitro that three of the CMV-associated chains were specific for CMV antigens.

Use of 60 Vbeta and 13 Jbeta primers characterized the PCR. Generated by immunoSEQ multiplex PCR, the TCRdb table keeps only in-frame clones and is missing some. The data show about 140,000 clones, around three quarters seen once. Germline values: CDR1 SGDLS, CDR2 YYNGEE. V lost 4 bases and J 2 bases, leaving 13 bases between the germline ends. The CDR3 contains 15 residues. In its sample, this clone was seen once. The antigen is undetermined. Material for sequencing was PBMCs. This chain links TRBV9 with TRBJ1-3; possible D gene TRBD1, 6 bases. This receptor was obtained from a middle-aged man in good health and CMV-seropositive. The CDR3 sequence is CASSQKGGPGNTIYF. The CDR3 nucleotides read TGTGCCAGCAGCCAGAAAGGGGGACCTGGAAACACCATATATTTT. Full variable domain (outside the CDR3, taken from reference TRBV9 and TRBJ1-3): DSGVTQTPKHLITATGQRVTLRCSPRSGDLSVYWYQQSLDQGLQFLIQYYNGEERAKGNILERFSAQQFPDLHSELNLSSLELGDSALYFCASSQKGGPGNTIYFGEGSWLTVV.